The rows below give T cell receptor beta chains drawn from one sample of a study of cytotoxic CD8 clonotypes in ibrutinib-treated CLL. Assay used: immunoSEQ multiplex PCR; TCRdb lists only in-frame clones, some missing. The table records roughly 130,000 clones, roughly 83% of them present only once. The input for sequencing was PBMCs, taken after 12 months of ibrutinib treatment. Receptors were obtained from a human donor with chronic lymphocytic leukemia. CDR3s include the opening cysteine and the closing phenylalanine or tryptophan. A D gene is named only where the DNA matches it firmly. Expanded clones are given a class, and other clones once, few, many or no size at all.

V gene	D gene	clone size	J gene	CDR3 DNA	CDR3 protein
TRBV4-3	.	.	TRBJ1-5	TGCGCCAGCAGCCAAGTTTATTATAGCAATCAGCCCCAGCATTTT	CASSQVYYSNQPQHF
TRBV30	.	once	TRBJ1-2	TGTGCCTGGAGTGAGTCGTCATGGGCACACAACTATGGCTACACCTTC	CAWSESSWAHNYGYTF
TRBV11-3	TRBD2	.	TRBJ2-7	TGTGCCAGCAGCCCTGGACTAGCGGGCGTGGATCCCTACGAGCAGTACTTC	CASSPGLAGVDPYEQYF
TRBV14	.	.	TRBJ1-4	TGTGCCAGCAGCCAATGGGTATATGAAAAACTGTTTTTT	CASSQWVYEKLFF
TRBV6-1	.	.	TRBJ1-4	TGTGCCAGCAGTGAAGTGGCAGGGGATTTAACTAATGAAAAACTGTTTTTT	CASSEVAGDLTNEKLFF
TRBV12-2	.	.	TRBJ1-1	TGTGCAAGTCGGAGGGACAGGGGTCGGGCTGAAGCTTTCTTT	CASRRDRGRAEAFF
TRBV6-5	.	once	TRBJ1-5	TGTGCCAGCAGAAAACAGGGAAGCAATCAGCCCCAGCATTTT	CASRKQGSNQPQHF
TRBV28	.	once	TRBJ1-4	TGTGCCAGCAGCCCAACAAGGGTTAATGAAAAACTGTTTTTT	CASSPTRVNEKLFF
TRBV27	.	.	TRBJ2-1	TGTGCCAGCAGTTTATCAGGCCATCCCTACAATGAGCAGTTCTTC	CASSLSGHPYNEQFF
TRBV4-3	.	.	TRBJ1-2	TGCGCCAGCAGCCTGCGATTAGACCTCTATGGCTTCACCTTC	CASSLRLDLYGFTF